The 16 T cell receptor beta chains given below trace back to one sample, sequenced in a study of T cells in Graves' hyperthyroidism and ophthalmopathy. What was amplified from RNA transcripts were TCR beta CDR3 regions. With the HTBI primer set, the TCR CDR3 went through a first round of RT-PCR. TCRdb redid the calling of the multiplex PCR reads with MiXCR, one entry per CDR3 protein. In the table there are more than 300,000 distinct CDR3 sequences, approximately 13% of which are singletons. Sample: blood. These receptors all stem from a woman aged 18-29 years with Graves' hyperthyroidism.

This clonotype was picked up many times. The chain uses TRBV2 and TRBJ2-7; the match to TRBD2 covers 11 bases. The germline V gene encodes CDR1 SNHLY and CDR2 FYNNEI. This CDR3 region has 16 residues. V lost 1 base, J lost 7 bases, and 9 bases stayed unmatched. The CDR3, as DNA: TGTGCCAGCAGTGAAGGGAAACTAGCGGGAGCGAGGGAGCAGTACTTC. Its translation is CASSEGKLAGAREQYF.

This clonotype showed up many times. This chain links TRBV7-9 with TRBJ1-4; D call uncertain. Germline assignment: CDR1 SEHNR and CDR2 FQNEAQ (reference sequence). V shed 7 bases and J shed 7 bases, with 4 bases lying between them. The length of the CDR3 is 10 residues. CDR3 coding DNA: TGTGCCAGCAAGGGTGAAAAACTGTTTTTT. Its protein is CASKGEKLFF.

This clonotype was detected ten times or more. The chain has TRBV7-3 and TRBJ1-1; 7 positions agree with TRBD1. The CDR3 sequence is 17 residues long. V dropped 8 bases and J dropped 4; count of bases not matched to a gene: 19. Germline-derived CDR1 and CDR2 are SGHTA and FQGTGA. CDR3 amino acids: CASLPAPTGQFITEAFF. The CDR3 nucleotides read TGTGCCAGCCTGCCAGCGCCGACAGGGCAATTTATCACTGAAGCTTTCTTT.

This clonotype was counted ten times or more. The chain uses TRBV11-3 and TRBJ1-2; 9 bases align to TRBD1. The CDR3 contains 14 residues. Trimming at V came to 1 base and at J to 8 bases, leaving 5 bases not matched to a gene. CDR1 is SGHNT, CDR2 YENEEA, per germline. CDR3 DNA: TGTGCCAGCAGCTTAGCCCCGACAGGGGGAGGCTACACCTTC. This codes for CASSLAPTGGGYTF.

In this sample, this clonotype turned up many times. V and J are TRBV29-1 and TRBJ1-1; D possibly corresponds to TRBD1 (6 bases). V was trimmed by 3 bases and J by 0 bases, leaving 14 bases between them. CDR1 is SQVTM and CDR2 is ANQGSEA in the germline V gene. The CDR3 has 15 amino acids. CDR3 in DNA: TGCAGCGTTGAGGGGGGCGCAGACCTGAACACTGAAGCTTTCTTT. The encoded protein is CSVEGGADLNTEAFF.

V and J are TRBV7-3 and TRBJ1-1; D is unresolved. This CDR3 has 13 residues. Germline CDR1 is SGHTA and CDR2 is FQGTGA. V was shortened by 3 bases and J by 5 bases, with 10 bases between the two germline ends. CDR3 nucleotide sequence: TGTGCCAGCAGCTTGTCTGGAACTACTGAAGCTTTCTTT. Translation gives CASSLSGTTEAFF.

This clonotype was detected many times. V is TRBV28 and J is TRBJ2-1, with 8 bases fitting TRBD2. The trim removed 1 base at V and 4 bases at J, leaving 9 bases unmatched. Germline CDR1 MDHEN, CDR2 SYDVKM. The CDR3 sequence is 17 residues long. CDR3 residues: CASSLYMDGGGYNEQFF. CDR3 DNA sequence: TGTGCCAGCAGTTTATATATGGACGGGGGGGGGTACAATGAGCAGTTCTTC.

This clonotype was found many times. V and J are TRBV5-1 and TRBJ1-6; D gene unclear. V was pared by 0 bases and J by 6 bases, with 7 bases between. Germline V gene lookup returns CDR1 SGHRS and CDR2 YFSETQ. The CDR3 is 14 amino acids. CDR3 protein: CASSLEAGNSPLHF. As DNA, the CDR3 is TGCGCCAGCAGCTTGGAGGCGGGTAATTCACCCCTCCACTTT.

This clonotype was observed many times. The chain is built from TRBV5-1 and TRBJ2-5, with D hard to call. The germline V and J ends were trimmed by 0 bases and 4 bases, with 10 bases remaining between them. Germline lookup yields CDR1 SGHRS and CDR2 YFSETQ. The CDR3 consists of 14 residues. This CDR3 is CASSLGGTLETQYF. The DNA for the CDR3 is TGCGCCAGCAGCTTGGGCGGTACCTTAGAGACCCAGTACTTC.

This clonotype appeared many times. V is TRBV28 and J is TRBJ2-1, with D possibly TRBD2 on 5 matching bases. Trimming left V 7 bases short and J 0 bases short, with 16 bases between. This CDR3 is built from 16 residues. Germline CDR1 is MDHEN and CDR2 is SYDVKM. The CDR3 nucleotides read TGTGCCAGCACTCCCTCCTATCGGGGCTCCTACAATGAGCAGTTCTTC. Its protein is CASTPSYRGSYNEQFF.

The table lists this clonotype with many counts. The chain joins TRBV6-2 or TRBV6-3 to TRBJ2-7; D perhaps matches TRBD2 (5 bases). The CDR3 is 14 residues long. With 7 bases removed from V and 0 bases from J, the gap between germline ends came to 13 bases. Looked up from germline, CDR1 is MNHEY and CDR2 is SVGEGT. The CDR3 loop is CASTWTSLSYEQYF. The CDR3, as DNA: TGTGCCAGCACCTGGACTTCCCTCTCCTACGAGCAGTACTTC.

This clonotype was seen ten or more times. The J gene is TRBJ1-4, the V gene TRBV10-1; 7 nucleotides align to TRBD1. The CDR3 is made up of 14 amino acids. Germline V gene data show CDR1 as WNHNN and CDR2 as SYGVQD (reference sequence). The V and J ends lost 4 bases and 5 bases, in that order; junction bases with no gene match: 4. CDR3 nucleotide sequence: TGCGCCAGCAGTGGGGACAGAGGAAATGAAAAACTGTTTTTT. Translating it yields CASSGDRGNEKLFF.

This clonotype was seen at least ten times. The chain combines TRBV20-1 with TRBJ2-3; TRBD2 matches at 7 bases. Per the germline V gene, CDR1 is DFQATT and CDR2 is SNEGSKA (reference sequence). The ends lost 1 base at V and 0 bases at J; junction bases unmatched: 1. The CDR3 is made up of 14 amino acids. CDR3 protein: CSARGGGSTDTQYF. The CDR3 DNA sequence: TGCAGTGCTAGAGGGGGAGGGAGCACAGATACGCAGTATTTT.

In its sample, this clonotype was seen many times. This chain links TRBV28 with TRBJ1-1; D is unresolved. V was shortened by 3 bases and J by 0 bases, with 8 bases between the two germline ends. Germline CDR1 reads MDHEN; CDR2 reads SYDVKM. The CDR3 contains 14 residues. The DNA of the CDR3 is TGTGCCAGCAGTTTTTTGCAGGTGAACACTGAAGCTTTCTTT. Translation: CASSFLQVNTEAFF.

This clonotype was found many times. V gene TRBV20-1 combines with J gene TRBJ1-1, with D possibly TRBD1 on 5 matching bases. V was trimmed by 3 bases and J by 5 bases, leaving 16 bases between them. Looked up from germline, CDR1 is DFQATT and CDR2 is SNEGSKA (reference sequence). CDR3 length: 14 residues. The CDR3 loop is CSASGQLGGTEAFF. The DNA for the CDR3 is TGCAGTGCTAGCGGACAACTGGGCGGGACTGAAGCTTTCTTT.

Many counts were recorded for this clonotype. The V call is TRBV20-1, the J call TRBJ2-1; TRBD2 aligns across 11 bases. Germline CDR1 reads DFQATT; CDR2 reads SNEGSKA (reference sequence). This CDR3 spans 16 amino acids. Unmatched junction bases numbered 15, after V lost 5 bases and J lost 9 bases. In nucleotides, the CDR3 is TGCAGTGCTCCCAACCCACTAGCGGGAGAGGACAGTGAGCAGTTCTTC. Translation gives CSAPNPLAGEDSEQFF.